The source of this T cell receptor (beta chain) is a study of blood T cell repertoires in COVID-19. Study background: Collection of acute and convalescent COVID-19 samples took place in the United States, Italy and Spain. Sample material is recorded as cDNA or gDNA derived from T cells, B-cell-depleted T cells, or PBMCs.

With V trimmed by 6 bases and J by 4 bases, 14 bases remained unmatched. This CDR3 is built from 16 residues. From germline, CDR1 is MNHEY and CDR2 SMNVEV (reference sequence). Per the original methods: Researchers report that nucleated cell counts were estimated from reference gene primer amplification. Here immunoSEQ multiplex PCR was the method, and the copy in TCRdb shows in-frame clones only, minus some. D and trimming were read from the DNA, whereas the V and J calls and clone size are those reported in that table. Here the sample spans 380,000 or so clones, about 80% being singletons. The receptor was isolated from a human donor with acute or convalescent COVID-19. The donor label of this sample is uncertain. Material: peripheral blood. The rearrangement links TRBV27 to TRBJ2-7; 8 nucleotides agree with TRBD1. The CDR3 DNA reads as TGTGCCAGCAGGAATGGGAGGACAGGGTTAATTTACGAGCAGTACTTC. The encoded protein is CASRNGRTGLIYEQYF.